This TCR beta chain was sequenced for a study of shared clonotypes between healthy human individuals. Overall study: Researchers assigned three CD4 naive, three CD4 memory, two CD8 naive and one CD8 memory plate to each donor.

The CDR3 has 15 amino acids. Trimming shortened V by 2 bases and J by 6 bases, and 14 bases separated the two germline ends. In the original workflow: ImmunoSEQ gave junction-only sequences without quality scores, so filtering differed. Some clones are missing from TCRdb's copy, which holds only in-frame ones; the method was immunoSEQ multiplex PCR. V, J and clone size are those of that table, while D and trimming were read from the DNA. The data contain over a million clones, 95% to 97% of them singletons. The study separated CD4+ cells into CD45RA+ naive and CD45RA-negative memory subsets. The chain is built from TRBV23-1 and TRBJ1-5; tentative D call: TRBD1 (6 bases). TRBV23-1 belongs to the ORF category, with a function that is uncertain. The sample consisted of naive CD4+ T cells sorted from blood. This sample's subset: CD45RA+ positively selected. The receptor was derived from a man aged 30 to 39 in good health. The chain's CDR3 is CASSQPQQGCQPQHF. Here the CDR3 DNA reads TGCGCCAGCAGTCAACCCCAACAGGGATGTCAGCCCCAGCATTTT.